Shown below are 5 T cell receptor beta chains from a single sample sequenced in a study of cytomegalovirus exposure and HLA in healthy donors. PCR amplification relied on 60 Vbeta primers (plus 13 Jbeta primers). Sequencing used immunoSEQ multiplex PCR; TCRdb keeps in-frame clones, though not all of them. The data include roughly 69,000 clones; the top ten clones carry over 1.5%. The sequenced material came from PBMCs. These receptors were collected from a woman aged 25 to 39 in good health and CMV-seronegative.

This chain uses TRBV19 with TRBJ1-5; D gene unclear. The CDR3 is 13 residues long. V lost 2 bases and J lost 9, with 11 bases in between. Germline loops: CDR1 LNHDA, CDR2 SQIVND (reference sequence). The CDR3 here is CASSIRPEGPQHF. Here the CDR3 DNA reads TGTGCCAGTAGTATACGACCGGAGGGGCCCCAGCATTTT. The full variable domain, rest sourced from reference TRBV19 and TRBJ1-5, is DGGITQSPKYLFRKEGQNVTLSCEQNLNHDAMYWYRQDPGQGLRLIYYSQIVNDFQKGDIAEGYSVSREKKESFPLTVTSAQKNPTAFYLCASSIRPEGPQHFGDGTRLSIL.

The chain links TRBV28 to TRBJ2-2; D gene unclear. Germline CDR1 reads MDHEN; CDR2 reads SYDVKM. The V end was cut by 8 bases, the J end by 0 bases, with 16 bases between. The CDR3 runs 16 residues. In DNA, the CDR3 is TGTGCCAGCGGAGTTCTTAGGCAGTCGAACACCGGGGAGCTGTTTTTT. Translated, it gives CASGVLRQSNTGELFF.

The rearrangement joins TRBV5-1 to TRBJ2-3; tentatively, D is TRBD2 (6 bases). V was cut by 0 bases and J by 6 bases, with 11 bases left in between. Germline loops: CDR1 SGHRS, CDR2 YFSETQ. CDR3 length: 14 residues. The CDR3 coding sequence is TGCGCCAGCAGCTTGGTTGCGGGAAGGGATACGCAGTATTTT. This encodes CASSLVAGRDTQYF. The full variable domain, in which reference TRBV5-1 and TRBJ2-3 provide the parts outside the CDR3, is KAGVTQTPRYLIKTRGQQVTLSCSPISGHRSVSWYQQTPGQGLQFLFEYFSETQRNKGNFPGRFSGRQFSNSRSEMNVSTLELGDSALYLCASSLVAGRDTQYFGPGTRLTVL.

The rearrangement joins TRBV30 to TRBJ2-7; perhaps TRBD1 as D (5 bases). Trimming cost V 2 bases and J 1 base, with 12 bases left between them. This CDR3 is 14 amino acids long. Per the germline V gene, CDR1 is GTSNPN and CDR2 is SVGIG (reference sequence). The CDR3 bases are TGTGCCTGGAGTCAGGGCATTGGGTCCTACGAGCAGTACTTC. Its protein product is CAWSQGIGSYEQYF.

The chain has TRBV7-2 and TRBJ1-2; D might be TRBD1 (5 bases). V was shortened by 3 bases and J by 3 bases, with 11 bases between the two germline ends. There are 14 residues in the CDR3. Germline CDR1 is SGHTA and CDR2 is FQGNSA. CDR3: CASSLSGKDYGYTF. Here the CDR3 DNA reads TGTGCCAGCAGCTTGTCAGGGAAGGACTATGGCTACACCTTC.